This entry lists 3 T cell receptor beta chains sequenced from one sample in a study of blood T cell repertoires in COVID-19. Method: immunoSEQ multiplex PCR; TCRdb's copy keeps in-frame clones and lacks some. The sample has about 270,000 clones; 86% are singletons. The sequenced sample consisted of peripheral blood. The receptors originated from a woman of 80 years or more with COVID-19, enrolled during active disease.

CDR3 nucleotide sequence: TGTGCCAGCAGTGCGCTACGGACAGAGTCTAACTATGGCTACACCTTC. Its translation: CASSALRTESNYGYTF. The chain couples TRBV6-1 to TRBJ1-2; TRBD1 might be the D (6 bases). The CDR3 covers 16 residues. Germline CDR1 MNHNS, CDR2 SASEGT. Between the trimmed V and J ends, which lost 4 bases and 0 bases, there was a span of 15 bases.

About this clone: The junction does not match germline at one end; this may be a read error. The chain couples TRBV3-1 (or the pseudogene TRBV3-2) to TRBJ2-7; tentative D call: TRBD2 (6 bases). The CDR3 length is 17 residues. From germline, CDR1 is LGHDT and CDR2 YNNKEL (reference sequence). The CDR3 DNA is TGTGTCAGCAGCCAAGAAAGTCTGGCTAGCGAATTCAACGAGCAGTACTTC. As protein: CVSSQESLASEFNEQYF.

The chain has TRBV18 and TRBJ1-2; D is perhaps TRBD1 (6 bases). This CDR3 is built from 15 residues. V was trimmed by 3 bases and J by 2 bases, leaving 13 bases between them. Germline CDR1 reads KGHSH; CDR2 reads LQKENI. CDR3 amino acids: CASSPSGGPNYGYTF. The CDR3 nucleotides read TGTGCCAGCTCACCCAGTGGGGGCCCCAACTATGGCTACACCTTC.